This is a list of T cell receptor beta chains from one sample in a study of T cell repertoires in cytomegalovirus infection. MiXCR was run by TCRdb on the reads, yielding one entry per CDR3 protein. The sample contains under 800,000 distinct CDR3 sequences, roughly 24% of which appear only once. Input material: CD8+ T cells from PBMCs. The receptors were gathered from a human donor in good health (CMV status not recorded). Some clones in this sample may be carry-over from other donors' samples. Both conserved end residues are part of each CDR3. Fields, in order: CDR3 protein, CDR3 DNA, V gene, clone size, D gene, J gene. The D gene is left open where the match is weak. The listing skips clone size in some rows; elsewhere it reads once, few, many or a size class.

CASSQVLLGAYNEQFF,TGCGCCAGCAGCCAAGTTCTACTGGGGGCTTACAATGAGCAGTTCTTC,TRBV4-1,.,.,TRBJ2-1
CVSSYGDIYGYTF,TGTGTCAGCAGTTACGGGGACATTTATGGCTACACCTTC,TRBV6-1,.,.,TRBJ1-2
CASGDDGYQETQYF,TGTGCCTCCGGTGACGACGGGTACCAAGAGACCCAGTACTTC,TRBV15,few,.,TRBJ2-5
CASSQGTGGVNYGYTF,TGCGCCAGCAGCCAAGGCACAGGAGGCGTGAACTATGGCTACACCTTC,TRBV4-1,few,.,TRBJ1-2
CASSLGTTSEGYTF,TGTGCCAGCAGTTTGGGGACCACTTCGGAAGGCTACACCTTC,TRBV12-3/TRBV12-4,.,.,TRBJ1-2
CSARVEGTEFTQAFF,TGCAGTGCTAGAGTGGAGGGGACAGAGTTTACGCAGGCTTTCTTT,TRBV20-1,.,TRBD1,TRBJ1-1
CASTLENNEQFF,TGTGCCAGTACCCTTGAGAACAATGAGCAGTTCTTC,TRBV12-3/TRBV12-4,many,.,TRBJ2-1
CASSKLGPLWNEQFF,TGTGCCAGTAGTAAGCTAGGGCCCCTGTGGAATGAGCAGTTCTTC,TRBV19,.,.,TRBJ2-1
CVSSLVGAEAYEQYF,TGTGTCAGCAGCTTAGTGGGGGCCGAGGCCTACGAGCAGTACTTC,TRBV7-9,.,.,TRBJ2-7
CASSRPGAYRLNTEAFF,TGTGCCAGCAGTCGTCCAGGGGCATATAGGTTGAACACTGAAGCTTTCTTT,TRBV28,.,.,TRBJ1-1
CASSLVGGGRDYGYTF,TGTGCCAGCAGCTTAGTCGGCGGGGGGAGAGACTATGGCTACACCTTC,TRBV7-6,.,.,TRBJ1-2
CASSTTARYAEAFF,TGTGCCAGCAGCACGACAGCTCGATACGCTGAAGCTTTCTTT,TRBV7-6,.,.,TRBJ1-1
CSVSGGGTEAFF,TGCAGCGTTTCAGGGGGGGGCACTGAAGCTTTCTTT,TRBV29-1,.,TRBD1,TRBJ1-1
CASSLGSSQSYGYTF,TGTGCCAGCAGCTTAGGGTCCAGCCAGAGCTATGGCTACACCTTC,TRBV7-9,few,.,TRBJ1-2
CASSNSRVAGGLDTQYF,TGTGCCAGCAGCAACTCCCGGGTAGCGGGGGGTCTTGATACGCAGTATTTT,TRBV6-6,.,TRBD2,TRBJ2-3
CASSYPGHPGELFF,TGTGCCAGCAGTTACCCTGGACATCCCGGGGAGCTGTTTTTT,TRBV6-5,.,.,TRBJ2-2